The 27 T cell receptor beta chains listed next were all sequenced from one sample in a study of T cells in Graves' hyperthyroidism and ophthalmopathy. The TCR beta CDR3 regions underwent amplification using RNA transcripts as the source. The study used the HTBI primer set for a first-round RT-PCR of the TCR CDR3. TCRdb reanalysed the multiplex PCR reads using MiXCR and keeps one entry per CDR3 protein. Among almost 350,000 distinct CDR3 sequences listed, less than 20% were seen once. Sequences were obtained from blood. The receptors come from a woman between 40 and 55 years old with Graves' ophthalmopathy.

This clonotype was seen at least ten times. V usage is TRBV6-5 and J usage is TRBJ1-1; D might be TRBD1 (6 bases). CDR3 length equals 12 residues. In germline, CDR1 is MNHEY, CDR2 SVGAGI. Trimming shortened V by 4 bases and J by 11 bases, and 14 bases separated the two germline ends. For the CDR3, the DNA is TGTGCCAGCAGTTCGCCCCAGGGGTTGGCTTTCTTT. Its protein is CASSSPQGLAFF.

This clonotype was seen ten or more times. J is TRBJ1-1 and V is TRBV29-1; possibly TRBD1 for D (5 bases). V was cut by 7 bases and J by 3 bases, with 15 bases left in between. Germline loops: CDR1 SQVTM, CDR2 ANQGSEA. This CDR3 contains 13 residues. CDR3 region: CSDHDPGDTEAFF. In DNA, the CDR3 is TGCAGCGATCATGACCCGGGGGACACTGAAGCTTTCTTT.

This clonotype was picked up many times. The genes are TRBV27 and TRBJ2-5; D is unresolved. The CDR3 length is 11 residues. V shed 9 bases and J shed 6 bases, with 11 bases lying between them. CDR1 is MNHEY, CDR2 SMNVEV, per germline (reference sequence). The CDR3 reads CARRFGKTQYF. CDR3 DNA: TGTGCCAGGAGGTTCGGCAAGACCCAGTACTTC.

This clonotype was counted many times. The V and J genes are TRBV11-3 and TRBJ1-3, with 7 bases aligning to TRBD1. V shed 7 bases, J shed 4 bases, and the junction held 10 bases outside the gene matches. The CDR3 is 15 amino acids. Germline lookup yields CDR1 SGHNT and CDR2 YENEEA. The CDR3 region is CASNAYRGSGNTIYF. The CDR3 nucleotides read TGTGCCAGCAACGCCTACAGGGGATCCGGAAACACCATATATTTT. The full variable domain, with the rest looked up from reference TRBV11-3 and TRBJ1-3, is EAGVVQSPRYKIIEKKQPVAFWCNPISGHNTLYWYLQNLGQGPELLIRYENEEAVDDSQLPKDRFSAERLKGVDSTLKIQPAELGDSAVYLCASNAYRGSGNTIYFGEGSWLTVV.

In this sample, this clonotype turned up many times. The chain is built from TRBV29-1 and TRBJ2-5; D is unresolved. The germline V gene has CDR1 SQVTM and CDR2 ANQGSEA. The CDR3 length is 12 residues. V shed 1 base and J shed 1 base, with 4 bases lying between them. CDR3 nucleotides: TGCAGCGTTGAAGGCTTCCAAGAGACCCAGTACTTC. Encoded protein: CSVEGFQETQYF.

This sequence joins TRBV2 and TRBJ2-7; the D call may be TRBD1 or TRBD2 (6 bases each). The germline gives CDR1 SNHLY, CDR2 FYNNEI. The CDR3 contains 14 residues. V lost 4 bases and J 4 bases, leaving 14 bases between the germline ends. This CDR3 is CASSVLGGGYEQYF. The CDR3 nucleotides are TGTGCCAGCAGTGTGTTGGGGGGCGGATACGAGCAGTACTTC.

This clonotype came up many times. This chain uses TRBV6-5 with TRBJ2-7; D remains unclear. The germline gives CDR1 MNHEY, CDR2 SVGAGI. The CDR3 totals 12 residues. V lost 7 bases and J lost 6, with 13 bases in between. CDR3 DNA sequence: TGTGCCAGCACGGATACCTTCTCCGAGCAGTACTTC. Encoded protein: CASTDTFSEQYF.

This clonotype was found many times. The J gene is TRBJ1-2, the V gene TRBV19; tentatively, D is TRBD1 (5 bases). Germline V gene lookup returns CDR1 LNHDA and CDR2 SQIVND (reference sequence). The CDR3 has 13 residues. V was pared by 4 bases and J by 7 bases, with 13 bases between. The CDR3 loop reads CASSRAGTAGYTF. DNA for the CDR3: TGTGCCAGTAGTAGGGCCGGGACTGCTGGCTACACCTTC.

The chain uses TRBV7-9 and TRBJ1-1; D not resolved. Germline assignment: CDR1 SEHNR and CDR2 FQNEAQ (reference sequence). Trimming removed 2 bases from V and 0 bases from J, with 10 bases in between. CDR3 length: 15 amino acids. The CDR3 loop reads CASSLSTVMNTEAFF. The DNA of the CDR3 is TGTGCCAGCAGCTTAAGTACGGTGATGAACACTGAAGCTTTCTTT.

The chain is built from TRBV6-5 and TRBJ2-5, with D perhaps TRBD1 or TRBD2 (6 bases each). Trimming left V 4 bases short and J 2 bases short, with 11 bases between. The CDR3 spans 14 residues. Germline V gene lookup returns CDR1 MNHEY and CDR2 SVGAGI. The DNA for the CDR3 is TGTGCCAGCAGTTGGGTAGGGGGGCAAGAGACCCAGTACTTC. It encodes CASSWVGGQETQYF.

This clonotype was detected only a few times. This may arise from a read error, as a much more abundant clone is one base away. The chain carries TRBV5-1 and TRBJ2-2; D gene uncertain. The CDR3 runs 15 residues. Between the trimmed V and J ends, which lost 4 bases and 1 base, there was a span of 11 bases. CDR1 is SGHRS, CDR2 YFSETQ, per germline. CDR3 bases: TGCGCCAGCAGCCTTTTGAAAAGGAACACCGGGGAGCTGTTTTTT. It encodes CASSLLKRNTGELFF.

At least ten counts were recorded for this clonotype. V usage is TRBV6-2 or TRBV6-3 and J usage is TRBJ1-5, with 9 bases that match TRBD1. This CDR3 spans 14 amino acids. Germline lookup yields CDR1 MNHEY and CDR2 SVGEGT. J was trimmed by 7 bases and V by 6 bases; bases with no gene match: 7. The CDR3 loop reads CASRATGGTQPQHF. CDR3 in DNA: TGTGCCAGCAGAGCCACAGGGGGCACACAGCCCCAGCATTTT.

This clonotype occurred many times. The chain couples TRBV20-1 to TRBJ2-5, with 7 bases identical to TRBD1. The germline V gene has CDR1 DFQATT and CDR2 SNEGSKA (reference sequence). J gave up 4 bases and V 5 bases, and 10 bases lay outside the gene matches. The CDR3 loop spans 14 amino acids. CDR3 coding DNA: TGCAGTGCTTTACAGGGGTCGAAGGGAGAGACCCAGTACTTC. It specifies CSALQGSKGETQYF.

This clonotype was seen many times. The CDR3: CASSGGVPGQGLYYEQYF. The CDR3 coding sequence is TGTGCCAGCAGTGGGGGGGTCCCGGGACAGGGGCTCTACTACGAGCAGTACTTC. This chain joins TRBV28 and TRBJ2-7, with 10 bases identical to TRBD1. Losses at the gene ends were 5 bases for V and 3 bases for J; bases not matched to a gene: 16. Germline V gene lookup returns CDR1 MDHEN and CDR2 SYDVKM. The CDR3 consists of 18 residues.

This clonotype was counted at least ten times. The chain is built from TRBV6-2 or TRBV6-3 and TRBJ2-2; no reliable D call. Germline CDR1 and CDR2: MNHEY and SVGEGT. This CDR3 comprises 14 residues. Between the trimmed V and J ends, which lost 5 bases and 3 bases, there was a span of 10 bases. DNA of the CDR3: TGTGCCAGCAGTATTCTCCAGTACACCGGGGAGCTGTTTTTT. Encoded protein: CASSILQYTGELFF.

There are many counts of this clonotype. This sequence joins TRBV28 and TRBJ2-7; TRBD2 agrees at 10 bases. The CDR3 length is 15 residues. The germline CDR1 and CDR2 sequences are MDHEN and SYDVKM. The V and J ends lost 6 bases and 7 bases, in that order; junction bases with no gene match: 12. CDR3 nucleotide sequence: TGTGCCAGCAGCCCCGTCCTAGCGGGAGCGGGGGAGCAGTACTTC. Translating gives CASSPVLAGAGEQYF. The whole variable domain, filled in from reference TRBV28 and TRBJ2-7, reads DVKVTQSSRYLVKRTGEKVFLECVQDMDHENMFWYRQDPGLGLRLIYFSYDVKMKEKGDIPEGYSVSREKKERFSLILESASTNQTSMYLCASSPVLAGAGEQYFGPGTRLTVT.

V usage is TRBV12-3 or TRBV12-4 and J usage is TRBJ2-3; 10 positions match TRBD1. V shed 4 bases and J 4 bases; nucleotides not matched to a gene: 2. This CDR3 region has 14 residues. CDR3 nucleotide sequence: TGTGCCAGCAGTTCGGGACAGGGGTCAGATACGCAGTATTTT. This encodes CASSSGQGSDTQYF.

The chain joins TRBV19 to TRBJ2-7, with D perhaps given as TRBD1 or TRBD2 (5 bases each). The V end lost 10 bases, the J end lost 2 bases, and 12 bases lay between the germline ends. In germline, CDR1 is LNHDA, CDR2 SQIVND (reference sequence). CDR3 size: 12 residues. The CDR3: CATGAGPYEQYF. CDR3 coding DNA: TGTGCCACCGGGGCAGGACCCTACGAGCAGTACTTC.

This clonotype was counted ten times or more. V and J are TRBV12-3 or TRBV12-4 and TRBJ2-2; D not certain. The CDR3 is 14 residues long. V lost 5 bases and J lost 1, with 8 bases in between. CDR3 DNA: TGTGCCAGCAGTAGGACCGAGAACACCGGGGAGCTGTTTTTT. This codes for CASSRTENTGELFF.

This clonotype was observed at least ten times. The chain employs TRBV12-3 or TRBV12-4 and TRBJ2-5; tentatively, D is TRBD2 (6 bases). V dropped 5 bases and J dropped 4 bases, with 14 bases sitting between them. The CDR3 loop spans 14 amino acids. CDR3 bases: TGTGCCAGCAGTCCCCTGACTAGGGTAGAGACCCAGTACTTC. This codes for CASSPLTRVETQYF.

This clonotype was recorded a few times. This chain connects TRBV6-5 to TRBJ1-1, with 8 bases identical to TRBD1. Germline-derived CDR1 and CDR2 are MNHEY and SVGAGI. J was trimmed by 4 bases and V by 2 bases; bases with no gene match: 3. The CDR3 has 14 amino acids. The CDR3 sequence: CASSYTQGATEAFF. CDR3 bases: TGTGCCAGCAGTTACACTCAGGGGGCCACTGAAGCTTTCTTT.

The sample holds many counts of this clonotype. A junction boundary mismatches the germline segment, possibly from a read error. This rearrangement joins TRBV19 to TRBJ1-5, with 8 bases lining up with TRBD1. Germline-derived CDR1 and CDR2 are LNHDA and SQIVND (reference sequence). The CDR3 consists of 15 residues. The CDR3 loop reads CASRIADRANQPQHF. CDR3 sequence (DNA): TGTGCCAGTAGGATAGCGGACAGGGCCAATCAGCCCCAGCATTTT.

Many counts were recorded for this clonotype. The chain couples TRBV6-2 or TRBV6-3 to TRBJ1-1; a possible D gene is TRBD1 (6 bases). The CDR3 sequence is 13 residues long. CDR1 and CDR2 from the germline V gene are MNHEY and SVGEGT. V lost 5 bases to trimming and J lost 6 bases, with 13 bases between them. CDR3 protein: CASSRTGRAEAFF. The CDR3 nucleotides are TGTGCCAGCAGTCGTACAGGGCGGGCTGAAGCTTTCTTT.

This clonotype occurred many times. The J gene is TRBJ2-2, the V gene TRBV24-1; D tentatively fits TRBD1 or TRBD2 (6 bases each). The CDR3 spans 15 residues. Germline values: CDR1 KGHDR, CDR2 SFDVKD. Trimming stripped 0 bases from V and 6 bases from J, with 10 bases between. The CDR3 spells CATSDLRRGPGELFF. DNA for the CDR3: TGTGCCACCAGTGATTTGCGTCGGGGGCCCGGGGAGCTGTTTTTT.

This clonotype was picked up many times. This chain links TRBV12-3 or TRBV12-4 with TRBJ2-7; D gene uncertain. The CDR3 consists of 13 residues. V was trimmed by 4 bases and J by 3 bases, leaving 10 bases between them. The CDR3 DNA reads as TGTGCCAGCAGTTACGCGGTTAACTACGAGCAGTACTTC. Translating it yields CASSYAVNYEQYF.

In its sample, this clonotype was seen many times. This chain joins TRBV5-5 and TRBJ2-7, with TRBD2 identical over 12 bases. Germline trimming cut 1 base from V and 4 bases from J; bases unmatched to any gene: 6. The CDR3 is 16 residues long. Germline V gives CDR1 SGHKS, CDR2 YYEKEE (reference sequence). CDR3 region: CASSLLTSGSVYEQYF. In DNA form, the CDR3 reads TGTGCCAGCAGCTTGCTGACTAGCGGGAGTGTTTACGAGCAGTACTTC.

The chain employs TRBV5-1 and TRBJ1-1, with 9 bases fitting TRBD1. V lost 0 bases, J lost 5 bases, and 5 bases stayed unmatched. This CDR3 contains 15 residues. Germline-derived CDR1 and CDR2 are SGHRS and YFSETQ. The CDR3 region has the DNA TGCGCCAGCAGCTTGGGGGACAGGGCGAAAACTGAAGCTTTCTTT. Protein product: CASSLGDRAKTEAFF.